There are a few counts of the clone carrying this T cell receptor (beta chain). Researchers drew on roughly 89 million PBMCs for genomic DNA from unsorted samples. This record belongs to a study of shared clonotypes between healthy human individuals. Deep-level assay runs were performed. Here immunoSEQ multiplex PCR was the method, and the copy in TCRdb shows in-frame clones only, minus some. The sample holds some 92,000 clones, around 43% seen once. Sequencing was carried out using PBMCs. This receptor was identified in a woman aged 40 to 50 in good health. Some clones in this sample may be carry-over from other donors' samples.

CDR3 region: CASSPGGLPYEQYF. DNA of the CDR3: TGTGCCAGCAGCCCCGGAGGGTTGCCCTACGAGCAGTACTTC. The rearrangement uses TRBV7-9 and TRBJ2-7, with a tentative D call TRBD2 (6 bases). The V end lost 5 bases, the J end lost 2 bases, and 13 bases lay between the germline ends. The CDR3 loop spans 14 amino acids. Germline CDR1 SEHNR, CDR2 FQNEAQ (reference sequence).